This T cell receptor beta chain was recorded in a study of T-cell reconstitution after alpha-beta-depleted transplantation in children. CDR1 is MNHEY and CDR2 is SMNVEV in the germline V gene (reference sequence). Trimming took 8 bases from V and 1 from J; bases not matched to a gene: 10. The CDR3 covers 16 residues. This clonotype showed up many times. The authors prepared the TCRbeta library with unique molecular identifiers. TCRdb redid the calling of the PCR reads with MiXCR, one entry per CDR3 protein. The sample contains hundreds of thousands of distinct CDR3 sequences, approximately 17% of which appear only once.

This clonotype originated in a human donor who donated a stem cell graft to a child with acute myeloid leukemia. This rearrangement joins TRBV27 to TRBJ2-2, with 7 bases that match TRBD2. Sequencing was performed on PBMCs from the stem cell graft donor, taken from the stem cell graft. DNA of the CDR3: TGTGCCAGCCAAACTAACCTAGCGGAGAACACCGGGGAGCTGTTTTTT. It specifies CASQTNLAENTGELFF.